These T cell receptor beta chains were read from a single sample in a study of glioma-infiltrating T cells. TCRdb ran MiXCR on the multiplex PCR reads and lists one entry per CDR3 protein. The sample lists tens of thousands of distinct CDR3 sequences, about 25% occurring once. Sequenced input: glioma tissue, nonneoplastic brain tissue, or PBMCs (not recorded which). These receptors all come from a human donor with low-grade glioma or glioblastoma, undergoing nonglioma brain surgery, or in good health (not recorded which). Both conserved end residues are trimmed from each CDR3.

TRBV4-1	TRBJ1-2	ASSQQVRDYGYT
TRBV20-1	TRBJ2-7	SASGPGLGHEQY
TRBV2	TRBJ2-7	ASSETRIHEQY
TRBV7-9	TRBJ2-1	ASSSDGDRNEQF
TRBV18	TRBJ2-5	ASSPDRLQETQY
TRBV11-3	TRBJ2-7	ASSLAGTGVYEQY
TRBV2	TRBJ2-5	ASSGLAGPLGETQY
TRBV11-2	TRBJ2-7	ASSLDRLVQYEQY
TRBV5-1	TRBJ2-1	ASSLGSTNNEQF
TRBV19	TRBJ2-5	ASSGQGETQY
TRBV5-4	TRBJ2-2	ASRVLGKNTGELF
TRBV18	TRBJ2-1	ASSPRQGQGGNEQF
TRBV6-1	TRBJ1-1	AVHLNTEAF
TRBV20-1	TRBJ2-1	SAQPSGSRNEQF
TRBV18	TRBJ2-6	ASSRDRSSSGANVLT
TRBV9	TRBJ1-2	ASSVGTASGYT
TRBV28	TRBJ2-1	ASLEGGFYNEQF
TRBV15	TRBJ2-3	ATSRGSQGATDTQY
TRBV11-2	TRBJ1-2	ASSSHWGTYGYT
TRBV9	TRBJ1-6	ASSESGGNSPLH
TRBV29-1	TRBJ2-7	SVSDGYEQY
TRBV6-1	TRBJ2-2	ASSFIAGLTPNTGELF
TRBV20-1	TRBJ2-7	SARDPASGASYEQY
TRBV4-2	TRBJ2-3	ASSQEWRGASDTQY
TRBV3-1	TRBJ1-5	ASSQDLKNQPQH
TRBV6-6	TRBJ1-1	ASSYSRGGRGTEAF
TRBV12-3/TRBV12-4	TRBJ1-3	ASSLRGHSGNTIY
TRBV29-1	TRBJ2-5	SVDPNQETQY